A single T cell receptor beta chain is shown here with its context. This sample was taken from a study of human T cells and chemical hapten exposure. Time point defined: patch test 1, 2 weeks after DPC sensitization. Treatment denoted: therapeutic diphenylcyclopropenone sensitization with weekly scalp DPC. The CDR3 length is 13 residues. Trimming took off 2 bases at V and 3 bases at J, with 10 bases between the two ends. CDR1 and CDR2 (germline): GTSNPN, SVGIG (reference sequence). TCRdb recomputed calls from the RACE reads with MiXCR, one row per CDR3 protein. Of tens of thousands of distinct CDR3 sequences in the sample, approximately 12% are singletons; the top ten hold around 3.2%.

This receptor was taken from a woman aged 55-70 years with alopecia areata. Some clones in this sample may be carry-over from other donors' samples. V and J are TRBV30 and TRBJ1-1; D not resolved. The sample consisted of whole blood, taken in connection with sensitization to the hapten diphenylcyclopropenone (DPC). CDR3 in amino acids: CAWSRGLDTEAFF. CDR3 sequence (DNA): TGTGCCTGGAGTCGAGGGCTTGACACTGAAGCTTTCTTT.